In this sample, the clone carrying this TCR beta chain turned up a few times. Its antigen is undetermined. Only patients with CD8+CD57+ cell expansion on flow cytometry were chosen for sequencing. At blood sampling, none of the patients had yet received therapy. The sample is drawn from a study of CD8+CD57+ T cells in acquired aplastic anemia. V lost 5 bases and J lost 5, with 9 bases in between. The CDR3 totals 12 residues. CDR1 is SEHNR, CDR2 FQNEAQ, per germline (reference sequence). TCR beta VDJ and CDR3 profiling used genomic DNA as template. Each CDR3 protein is one row after TCRdb ran MiXCR on the reads. This table holds about 160,000 distinct CDR3 sequences, more than 45% found once. Whole-study findings and limits: With respect to CD8+ Simpson's diversity, patients and controls did not differ significantly.

The sequenced sample consisted of sorted CD4+, CD8+, or CD8+CD57+ T cells (not recorded which) from PBMCs. This clonotype was obtained from a human donor with aplastic anemia. The chain is built from TRBV7-9 and TRBJ2-5; D uncertain. CDR3 sequence (DNA): TGTGCCAGCAGCCGCCTTGGGGAGACCCAGTACTTC. Translated: CASSRLGETQYF.